This T cell receptor (beta chain) was profiled in a study of blood T cells in healthy people across ages. This clonotype was recorded only once. It was with a sample-barcoded 5' primer and a J-beta primer mix that a second PCR of about 7 to 12 cycles was run. MiXCR was run by TCRdb on the 5' RACE reads, yielding one entry per CDR3 protein. The table has approximately 600,000 distinct CDR3 sequences, roughly three fifths seen once. V was cut by 5 bases and J by 8 bases, with 15 bases left in between. The CDR3 loop spans 14 amino acids. Germline CDR1 reads MNHNY; CDR2 reads SVGAGI (reference sequence). Each sample yielded at least 6.5 million isolated PBMCs.

This chain joins TRBV6-6 and TRBJ1-4; perhaps TRBD1 as D (5 bases). Sample: blood. This TCR was recovered from a man between 60 and 75 years old in good health. The CDR3 nucleotides are TGTGCCAGCAGTCCCCGTGGGGCAGGGGAAAAACTGTTTTTT. Encoded protein: CASSPRGAGEKLFF.